The 22 T cell receptor beta chains below were found in one sample sequenced in a study of coeliac disease. TCRdb's table, derived via immunoSEQ multiplex PCR, lists solely in-frame clones and lacks some. The top ten hold 8.5% of the sample, which has around 3,700 clones, approximately 70% seen once. Sequenced sample: intraepithelial lymphocytes from the gut. These receptors were collected from a man aged 25-45 years with celiac disease.

V and J are TRBV19 and TRBJ1-2; D perhaps matches TRBD1 (5 bases). The CDR3 consists of 12 residues. Trimming shortened V by 9 bases and J by 8 bases, and 16 bases separated the two germline ends. Germline-derived CDR1 and CDR2 are LNHDA and SQIVND (reference sequence). The CDR3: CASKPQGGGYTF. The CDR3 coding sequence is TGTGCCAGCAAGCCCCAGGGTGGCGGCTACACCTTC. Variable domain in full (rest from reference TRBV19 and TRBJ1-2): DGGITQSPKYLFRKEGQNVTLSCEQNLNHDAMYWYRQDPGQGLRLIYYSQIVNDFQKGDIAEGYSVSREKKESFPLTVTSAQKNPTAFYLCASKPQGGGYTFGSGTRLTVV.

The chain recombines TRBV5-1 with TRBJ1-6; no clear D. CDR1 and CDR2 (germline): SGHRS, YFSETQ. This CDR3 region has 14 residues. The V gene lost 1 base and the J gene lost 8 bases, with 10 bases spanning the gap. The CDR3 loop reads CASSLQKFYSPLHF. The CDR3, as DNA: TGCGCCAGCAGCTTGCAGAAATTTTATTCACCCCTCCACTTT.

V and J are TRBV9 and TRBJ2-5, with D perhaps matching TRBD1 (6 bases). The CDR3 extends over 14 amino acids. Germline V gene data show CDR1 as SGDLS and CDR2 as YYNGEE. The V end was cut by 0 bases, the J end by 5 bases, with 11 bases between. The CDR3 DNA sequence: TGTGCCAGCAGCGTAGGTGGTCAGGGGGAGACCCAGTACTTC. Protein: CASSVGGQGETQYF.

This clone is medium-sized. CDR3: CASSPLALARYNEQFF. DNA of the CDR3: TGTGCCAGCAGTCCCCTCGCCCTAGCGAGGTACAATGAGCAGTTCTTC. The gene calls are TRBV27 and TRBJ2-1; D is possibly TRBD2 (6 bases). Trimming stripped 5 bases from V and 4 bases from J, with 18 bases between. Germline CDR1 and CDR2: MNHEY and SMNVEV (reference sequence). The CDR3 contains 16 residues.

CDR3 amino acids: CASTRQGETQYF. In DNA form, the CDR3 reads TGTGCCAGCACCCGACAGGGCGAGACCCAGTACTTC. The gene calls are TRBV7-9 and TRBJ2-5; 7 bases are shared with TRBD1. The CDR3 totals 12 residues. Trimming took 7 bases from V and 5 from J; bases not matched to a gene: 4. Germline V gene sequence: CDR1 SEHNR, CDR2 FQNEAQ (reference sequence).

The chain is built from TRBV29-1 and TRBJ1-2, with TRBD1 matching over 9 bases. The ends lost 4 bases at V and 8 bases at J; junction bases unmatched: 5. The CDR3 totals 12 residues. CDR1 and CDR2 (germline): SQVTM, ANQGSEA. CDR3 sequence: CSVGQGVLGYTF. The CDR3, as DNA: TGCAGCGTTGGACAGGGGGTTTTAGGCTACACCTTC.

This chain uses TRBV2 with TRBJ2-1, with 7 bases aligning to TRBD1. Germline loops: CDR1 SNHLY, CDR2 FYNNEI. This CDR3 has 16 residues. V lost 7 bases and J lost 8; bases outside the gene matches: 17. CDR3 DNA: TGTGCCAGCATCAGTACCGGGACAGTCCGTGTCTATGAGCAGTTCTTC. Protein: CASISTGTVRVYEQFF.

In DNA, the CDR3 is TGTGCCAGCAGCTTGTATAATGAAAAACTGTTTTTT. This codes for CASSLYNEKLFF. The chain recombines TRBV7-9 with TRBJ1-4; D gene ambiguous. The germline V and J ends were trimmed by 3 bases and 4 bases, with 3 bases remaining between them. The CDR3 runs to 12 residues. The germline gives CDR1 SEHNR, CDR2 FQNEAQ (reference sequence).

The V gene is TRBV6-5, the J gene TRBJ1-2; possible D gene TRBD1, 5 bases. The CDR3 contains 13 residues. Trimming pared 7 bases from V and 6 bases from J, leaving 15 bases between. Germline CDR1 and CDR2: MNHEY and SVGAGI. The CDR3: CASMGGTRDGYTF. CDR3 nucleotides: TGTGCCAGCATGGGGGGGACCCGCGATGGCTACACCTTC.

The rearrangement joins TRBV27 to TRBJ2-2; possibly TRBD1 for D (6 bases). The CDR3 length is 21 residues. Looked up from germline, CDR1 is MNHEY and CDR2 is SMNVEV (reference sequence). Trimming removed 2 bases at V and 4 bases at J, with 29 bases between. The CDR3: CASSLRPTASRGFRSTGELFF. CDR3 in DNA: TGTGCCAGCAGTTTACGTCCCACAGCTTCCAGGGGTTTTCGCAGCACCGGGGAGCTGTTTTTT.

The chain is built from TRBV9 and TRBJ2-3, with 8 bases that match TRBD2. J gave up 5 bases and V 0 bases, and 2 bases lay outside the gene matches. From germline, CDR1 is SGDLS and CDR2 YYNGEE. The CDR3 has 14 residues. CDR3 region: CASSVALAGDTQYF. DNA for the CDR3: TGTGCCAGCAGCGTAGCGCTAGCGGGAGATACGCAGTATTTT.

This chain connects TRBV2 to TRBJ1-5, with a weak D call TRBD1 (5 bases). The V and J ends lost 5 bases and 4 bases respectively, with 12 bases between them. CDR3 length: 14 residues. Germline-derived CDR1 and CDR2 are SNHLY and FYNNEI. The CDR3 region is CASSPQTANQPQHF. As DNA, the CDR3 is TGTGCCAGCAGTCCTCAGACAGCAAATCAGCCCCAGCATTTT.

The rearrangement links TRBV10-3 to TRBJ2-3, with 13 bases identical to TRBD2. Germline V gene sequence: CDR1 ENHRY, CDR2 SYGVKD. This CDR3 contains 17 residues. V gave up 2 bases and J gave up 1 base; unmatched junction bases: 3. The CDR3 DNA reads TGTGCCATCAGTGAGGGGACTAGCGGGGTAGGCACAGATACGCAGTATTTT. Translating gives CAISEGTSGVGTDTQYF.

V and J are TRBV27 and TRBJ2-7; possible D gene TRBD1, 6 bases. The CDR3 is 17 residues long. The germline CDR1 and CDR2 sequences are MNHEY and SMNVEV (reference sequence). Trimming took off 5 bases at V and 2 bases at J, with 22 bases between the two ends. In nucleotides, the CDR3 is TGTGCCAGCAGTCCCCGGACGATTCGGACAGTAACCTACGAGCAGTACTTC. Its protein product is CASSPRTIRTVTYEQYF.

This chain links TRBV27 with TRBJ2-2; a weak D match, TRBD1 (5 bases). The CDR3 runs 12 residues. The germline gives CDR1 MNHEY, CDR2 SMNVEV (reference sequence). V gave up 4 bases and J gave up 8 bases, with 8 bases separating them. CDR3 in DNA: TGTGCCAGCAGTTGGGGCGTGGGGGAGCTGTTTTTT. This encodes CASSWGVGELFF.

The chain recombines TRBV4-2 with TRBJ1-2, with 9 bases matching TRBD1. Germline CDR1 is LGHNA and CDR2 is YNFKEQ. With 1 base clipped from V and 4 bases from J, the junction kept 7 bases outside the gene matches. CDR3 length: 16 amino acids. Here the CDR3 reads CASSQVGGQGTYGYTF. DNA for the CDR3: TGTGCCAGCAGCCAAGTTGGGGGACAGGGCACCTATGGCTACACCTTC.

The chain is built from TRBV7-2 and TRBJ1-5; perhaps TRBD1 as D (6 bases). This CDR3 has 14 residues. The ends were cut back, 1 base at V and 6 bases at J, with 10 bases in the middle. The germline V gene has CDR1 SGHTA and CDR2 FQGNSA. The CDR3 bases are TGTGCCAGCAGCTTAGATGGGGGCACTCAGCCCCAGCATTTT. Residues: CASSLDGGTQPQHF.

The chain recombines TRBV27 with TRBJ2-7, with D uncertain. The V gene lost 3 bases and the J gene lost 2 bases, with 11 bases spanning the gap. This CDR3 has 14 amino acids. Germline V lookup: CDR1 MNHEY, CDR2 SMNVEV (reference sequence). The CDR3, as DNA: TGTGCCAGCAGTTTCGGCGGAGACGCCTACGAGCAGTACTTC. Translated: CASSFGGDAYEQYF.

The J gene is TRBJ2-3, the V gene TRBV5-6; no clear D gene. Trimming pared 3 bases from V and 10 bases from J, leaving 12 bases between. Germline CDR1 reads SGHDT; CDR2 reads YYEEEE. CDR3 length equals 12 residues. The CDR3 sequence: CASSSGSSAQYF. In DNA, the CDR3 is TGTGCCAGCAGCTCCGGTTCCTCCGCGCAGTATTTT.

V gene TRBV11-3 combines with J gene TRBJ2-1, with D possibly matching TRBD2 (5 bases). The CDR3 length is 15 residues. Trimming cost V 3 bases and J 5 bases, with 14 bases left between them. Germline CDR1 reads SGHNT; CDR2 reads YENEEA. CDR3 bases: TGTGCCAGCAGCTTTGGAAACAGCGGTAACAATGAGCAGTTCTTC. Its protein product is CASSFGNSGNNEQFF.

This clone was seen a single time. The V call is TRBV11-2, the J call TRBJ2-7; a possible D gene is TRBD2 (5 bases). V was shortened by 5 bases and J by 3 bases, with 17 bases between the two germline ends. The CDR3 contains 15 residues. Germline loops: CDR1 SGHAT, CDR2 FQNNGV. The CDR3 DNA follows: TGTGCCAGCAGCCCTGGACGCCATGGGAGCTACGAGCAGTACTTC. Translated, it gives CASSPGRHGSYEQYF.

The V and J genes are TRBV6-6 and TRBJ2-3; 7 positions agree with TRBD1. From germline, CDR1 is MNHNY and CDR2 SVGAGI (reference sequence). The CDR3 extends over 14 amino acids. J gave up 1 base and V 5 bases, and 3 bases lay outside the gene matches. CDR3 DNA: TGTGCCAGCAGTGCTACAGGGGGCACAGATACGCAGTATTTT. Its translation: CASSATGGTDTQYF.